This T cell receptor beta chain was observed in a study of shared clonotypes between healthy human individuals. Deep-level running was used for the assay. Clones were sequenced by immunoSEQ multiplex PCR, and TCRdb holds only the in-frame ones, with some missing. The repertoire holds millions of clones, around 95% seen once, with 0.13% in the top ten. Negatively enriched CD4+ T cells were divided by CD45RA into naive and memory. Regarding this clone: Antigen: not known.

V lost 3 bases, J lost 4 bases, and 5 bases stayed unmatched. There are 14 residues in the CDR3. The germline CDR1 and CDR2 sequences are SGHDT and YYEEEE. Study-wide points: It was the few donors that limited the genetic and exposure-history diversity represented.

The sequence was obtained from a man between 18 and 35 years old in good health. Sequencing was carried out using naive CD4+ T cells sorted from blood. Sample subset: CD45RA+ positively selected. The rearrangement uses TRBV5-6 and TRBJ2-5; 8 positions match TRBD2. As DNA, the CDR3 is TGTGCCAGCAGCTCTCCTCGGGGGGGAGAGACCCAGTACTTC. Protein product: CASSSPRGGETQYF.